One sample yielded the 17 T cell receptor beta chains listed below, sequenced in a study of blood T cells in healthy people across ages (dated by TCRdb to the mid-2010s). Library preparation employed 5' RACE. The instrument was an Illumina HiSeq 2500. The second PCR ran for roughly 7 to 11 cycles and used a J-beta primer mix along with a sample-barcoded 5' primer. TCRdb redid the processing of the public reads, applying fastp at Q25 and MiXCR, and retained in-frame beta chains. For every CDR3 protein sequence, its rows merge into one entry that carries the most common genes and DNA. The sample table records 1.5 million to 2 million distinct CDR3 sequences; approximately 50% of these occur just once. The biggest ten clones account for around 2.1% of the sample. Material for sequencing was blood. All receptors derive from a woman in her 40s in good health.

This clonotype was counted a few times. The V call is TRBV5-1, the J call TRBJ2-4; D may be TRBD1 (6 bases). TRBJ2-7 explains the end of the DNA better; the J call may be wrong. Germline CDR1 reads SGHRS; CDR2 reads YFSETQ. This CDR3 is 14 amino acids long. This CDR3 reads CASSPTGIRNEQYF. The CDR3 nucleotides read TGCGCCAGCAGCCCGACAGGTATCCGCAACGAGCAGTACTTC.

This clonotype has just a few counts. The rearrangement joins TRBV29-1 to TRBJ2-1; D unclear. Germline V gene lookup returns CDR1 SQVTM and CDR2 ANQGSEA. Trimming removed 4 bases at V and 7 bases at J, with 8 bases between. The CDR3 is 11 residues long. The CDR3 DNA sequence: TGCAGCGTTGGAAGGGAAAATGAGCAGTTCTTC. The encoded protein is CSVGRENEQFF.

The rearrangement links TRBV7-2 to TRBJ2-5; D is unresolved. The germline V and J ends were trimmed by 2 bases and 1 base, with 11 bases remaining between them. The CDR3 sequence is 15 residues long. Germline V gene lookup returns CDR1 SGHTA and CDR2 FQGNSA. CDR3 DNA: TGTGCCAGCAGCTTAATACGGTCCGCCCAAGAGACCCAGTACTTC. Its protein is CASSLIRSAQETQYF.

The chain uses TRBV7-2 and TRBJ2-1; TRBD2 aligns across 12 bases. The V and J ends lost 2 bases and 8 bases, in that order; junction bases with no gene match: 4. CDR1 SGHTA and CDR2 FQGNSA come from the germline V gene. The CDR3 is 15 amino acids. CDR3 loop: CASSLSLAGGHEQFF. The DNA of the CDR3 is TGTGCCAGCAGCTTATCACTAGCGGGGGGTCATGAGCAGTTCTTC.

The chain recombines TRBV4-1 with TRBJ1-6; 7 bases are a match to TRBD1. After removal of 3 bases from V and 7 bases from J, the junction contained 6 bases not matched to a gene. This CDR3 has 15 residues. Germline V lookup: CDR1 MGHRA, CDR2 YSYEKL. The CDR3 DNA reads TGCGCCAGCAGCCAGTCCGGGACAGCAAATTCACCCCTCCACTTT. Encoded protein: CASSQSGTANSPLHF.

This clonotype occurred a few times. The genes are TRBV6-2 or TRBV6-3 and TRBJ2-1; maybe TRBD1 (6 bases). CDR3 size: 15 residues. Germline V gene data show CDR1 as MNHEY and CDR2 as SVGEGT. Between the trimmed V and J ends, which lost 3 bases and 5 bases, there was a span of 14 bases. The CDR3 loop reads CASSYGTMGHNEQFF. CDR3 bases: TGTGCCAGCAGTTATGGGACAATGGGACACAATGAGCAGTTCTTC.

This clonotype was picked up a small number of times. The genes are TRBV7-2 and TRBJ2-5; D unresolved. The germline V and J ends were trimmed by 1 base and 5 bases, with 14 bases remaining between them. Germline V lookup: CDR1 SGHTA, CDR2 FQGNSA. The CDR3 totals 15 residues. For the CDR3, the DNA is TGTGCCAGCAGCTTAGGGAGAGGAACGTGGGAGACCCAGTACTTC. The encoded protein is CASSLGRGTWETQYF.

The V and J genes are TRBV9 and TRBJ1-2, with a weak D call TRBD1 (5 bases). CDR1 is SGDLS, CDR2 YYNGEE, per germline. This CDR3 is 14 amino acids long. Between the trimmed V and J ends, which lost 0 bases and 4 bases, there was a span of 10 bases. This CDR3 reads CASSVADSLYGYTF. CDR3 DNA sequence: TGTGCCAGCAGCGTAGCTGACAGTCTCTATGGCTACACCTTC.

The CDR3 DNA is TGTGCCATCAGTACTCCATCGGGGGAGGGGTCTGGGGCCAACGTCCTGACTTTC. As protein: CAISTPSGEGSGANVLTF. V gene TRBV10-3 combines with J gene TRBJ2-6; 7 bases are a match to TRBD2. V lost 5 bases and J lost 1; bases outside the gene matches: 11. CDR3 length equals 18 residues. Per germline, CDR1 ENHRY and CDR2 SYGVKD.

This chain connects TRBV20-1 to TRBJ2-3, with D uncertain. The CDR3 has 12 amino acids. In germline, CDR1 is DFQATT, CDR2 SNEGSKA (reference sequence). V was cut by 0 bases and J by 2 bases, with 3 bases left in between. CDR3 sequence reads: CSARETTDTQYF. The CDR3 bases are TGCAGTGCTAGAGAAACCACAGATACGCAGTATTTT.

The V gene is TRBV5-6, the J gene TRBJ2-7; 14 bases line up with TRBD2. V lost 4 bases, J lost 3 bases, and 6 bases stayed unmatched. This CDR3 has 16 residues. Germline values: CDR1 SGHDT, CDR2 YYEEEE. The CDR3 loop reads CASSMEGLAGDYEQYF. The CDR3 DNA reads TGTGCCAGCAGCATGGAGGGACTAGCGGGGGACTACGAGCAGTACTTC.

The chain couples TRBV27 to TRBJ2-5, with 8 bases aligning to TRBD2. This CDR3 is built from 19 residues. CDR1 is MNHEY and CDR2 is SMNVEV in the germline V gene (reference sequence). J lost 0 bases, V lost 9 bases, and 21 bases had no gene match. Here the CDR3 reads CARAVFRRGDRNNQETQYF. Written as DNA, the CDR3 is TGTGCCAGAGCAGTCTTTCGGCGGGGGGACCGTAATAACCAAGAGACCCAGTACTTC.

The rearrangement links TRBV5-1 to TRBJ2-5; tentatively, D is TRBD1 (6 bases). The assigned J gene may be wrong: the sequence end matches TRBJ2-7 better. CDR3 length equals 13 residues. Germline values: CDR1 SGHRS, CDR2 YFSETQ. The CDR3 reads CASSATGAHEQYF. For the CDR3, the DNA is TGCGCCAGCAGCGCGACAGGTGCCCACGAGCAGTACTTC.

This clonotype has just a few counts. CDR3 nucleotide sequence: TGTGCCAGCAGCCCCCGATCTAGGACTGTAACTTACGGCTACACCTTC. Its protein product is CASSPRSRTVTYGYTF. The chain combines TRBV7-2 with TRBJ1-2; D ambiguous. The CDR3 loop spans 16 amino acids. Looked up from germline, CDR1 is SGHTA and CDR2 is FQGNSA. V lost 5 bases to trimming and J lost 8 bases, with 24 bases between them.

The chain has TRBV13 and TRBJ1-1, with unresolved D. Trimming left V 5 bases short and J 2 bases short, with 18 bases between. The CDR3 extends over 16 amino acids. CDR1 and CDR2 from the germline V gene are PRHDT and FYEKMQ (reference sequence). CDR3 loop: CASSPPRGNRNTEAFF. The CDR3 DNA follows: TGTGCCAGCAGCCCACCTCGGGGTAACCGCAACACTGAAGCTTTCTTT.

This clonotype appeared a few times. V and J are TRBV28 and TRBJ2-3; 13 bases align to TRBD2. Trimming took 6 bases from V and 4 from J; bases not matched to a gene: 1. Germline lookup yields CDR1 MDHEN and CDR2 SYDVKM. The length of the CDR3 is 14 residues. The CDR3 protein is CASRGTSGADTQYF. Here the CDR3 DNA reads TGTGCCAGCAGAGGGACTAGCGGGGCAGATACGCAGTATTTT.

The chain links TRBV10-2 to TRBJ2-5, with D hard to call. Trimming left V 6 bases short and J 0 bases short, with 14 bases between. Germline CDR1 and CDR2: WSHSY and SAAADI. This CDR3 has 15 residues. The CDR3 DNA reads TGCGCCAGCAGCCTTAGCTTGGGGAACCAAGAGACCCAGTACTTC. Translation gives CASSLSLGNQETQYF.